The 7 T cell receptor beta chains in this list originate from one sample, sequenced in a study of shared T cell receptors in the human thymus. Sequenced by immunoSEQ multiplex PCR; TCRdb stores in-frame clones only, minus some. The repertoire holds just under 550,000 clones, with around three quarters as singletons. Separately, the same data were catalogued under a study of human thymus T cells.

The sequenced sample consisted of thymocytes. These receptors came from a boy under two years old with a congenital heart defect.

The chain joins TRBV7-9 to TRBJ2-1; D might be TRBD2 (5 bases). The germline gives CDR1 SEHNR, CDR2 FQNEAQ (reference sequence). The germline V and J ends were trimmed by 8 bases and 4 bases, with 15 bases remaining between them. The CDR3 has 14 residues. CDR3 sequence: CASGGPGPYNEQFF. CDR3 bases: TGTGCCAGCGGCGGGCCCGGGCCATACAATGAGCAGTTCTTC.

The rearrangement joins TRBV5-1 to TRBJ2-7; 11 bases align to TRBD2. Germline V gene data show CDR1 as SGHRS and CDR2 as YFSETQ. CDR3 length equals 14 residues. The junction had 2 bases not matched to a gene; V was cut back by 2 bases and J by 4 bases. The CDR3 DNA is TGCGCCAGCAGCTTTGCTAGCGGGAGGTACGAGCAGTACTTC. Protein: CASSFASGRYEQYF.

The chain employs TRBV6-5 and TRBJ1-4; no clear D. CDR3 length equals 14 residues. In germline, CDR1 is MNHEY, CDR2 SVGAGI. Trimming took 5 bases from V and 1 from J, leaving 8 bases between them. CDR3 nucleotides: TGTGCCAGCAGTCCTCCCGGAACTAATGAAAAACTGTTTTTT. Translation gives CASSPPGTNEKLFF.

This rearrangement joins TRBV19 to TRBJ2-7; D is perhaps TRBD2 (6 bases). Germline CDR1 reads LNHDA; CDR2 reads SQIVND (reference sequence). This CDR3 contains 13 residues. Deletions cut 9 bases from V and 1 base from J, with 13 bases between. The CDR3 nucleotides are TGTGCCAGCCACGGGGGTCCGTCCTACGAGCAGTACTTC. Protein product: CASHGGPSYEQYF.

The chain recombines TRBV15 with TRBJ1-1; no clear D gene. The germline V gene has CDR1 LNHNV and CDR2 YYDKDF (reference sequence). The CDR3 consists of 13 residues. Trimming removed 2 bases at V and 6 bases at J, with 10 bases between. CDR3 sequence (DNA): TGTGCCACCAGCAGAAGAGGGTCTTCTGAAGCTTTCTTT. Protein: CATSRRGSSEAFF. Full variable domain (rest looked up from reference TRBV15 and TRBJ1-1): DAMVIQNPRYQVTQFGKPVTLSCSQTLNHNVMYWYQQKSSQAPKLLFHYYDKDFNNEADTPDNFQSRRPNTSFCFLDIRSPGLGDTAMYLCATSRRGSSEAFFGQGTRLTVV.

This chain connects TRBV27 to TRBJ2-3, with 16 bases that match TRBD2. The CDR3 extends over 19 amino acids. Losses at the gene ends were 6 bases for V and 2 bases for J; bases not matched to a gene: 11. Germline V CDR1 and CDR2: MNHEY, SMNVEV (reference sequence). CDR3 region: CASRPPGTSGRALTDTQYF. DNA of the CDR3: TGTGCCAGCAGACCGCCCGGGACTAGCGGGAGGGCCCTCACAGATACGCAGTATTTT.

The V call is TRBV27, the J call TRBJ2-1, with D possibly TRBD2 on 7 matching bases. The germline V and J ends were trimmed by 3 bases and 8 bases, with 35 bases remaining between them. The CDR3 sequence is 21 residues long. Germline V CDR1 and CDR2: MNHEY, SMNVEV (reference sequence). DNA for the CDR3: TGTGCCAGCAGTTTCCAAAACGACAGGCCCTGGGGAGGGAGCTGGGGGGATGAGCAGTTCTTC. Translation gives CASSFQNDRPWGGSWGDEQFF.